These T cell receptor beta chains were read from a single sample in a study of OX40 agonist ivuxolimab in advanced cancers. Clones were read by immunoSEQ multiplex PCR, and TCRdb kept only the in-frame ones, dropping some. The sample lists around 74,000 clones, about 80% seen once, with 0.45% to 0.6% in the top ten. The material sequenced was CD4+ or CD8+ T cells sorted from blood, taken in a trial of the OX40 agonist ivuxolimab. The source of these receptors is an adult with an advanced solid tumor such as melanoma, head and neck, liver or kidney cancer. Both conserved end residues are trimmed from each CDR3. The order of the fields is V gene, D gene, clone size, J gene, CDR3 protein. D genes are given only for firm matches. Size tells how often a clone was seen (once, few, many) or the class of an expanded clone, and some rows leave it out.

v_gene: TRBV28; d_gene: NA; abundance: NA; j_gene: TRBJ1-6; CDR3aa: ASSLRGGSYNSPLH
v_gene: TRBV4-3; d_gene: TRBD1; abundance: NA; j_gene: TRBJ2-7; CDR3aa: ASSQVFATGAFYEQY
v_gene: TRBV6-5; d_gene: TRBD1; abundance: NA; j_gene: TRBJ1-1; CDR3aa: ASGGAGQADTEAF
v_gene: TRBV15; d_gene: TRBD2; abundance: NA; j_gene: TRBJ2-3; CDR3aa: ATSRSGRGTDTQY
v_gene: TRBV27; d_gene: NA; abundance: NA; j_gene: TRBJ2-5; CDR3aa: ASSTWGTSSKGTQY
v_gene: TRBV5-6; d_gene: TRBD1; abundance: few; j_gene: TRBJ2-4; CDR3aa: ASSPRRTGRAKNIQY
v_gene: TRBV6-5; d_gene: NA; abundance: NA; j_gene: TRBJ2-5; CDR3aa: ASSYSGSKETQY
v_gene: TRBV5-1; d_gene: TRBD2; abundance: once; j_gene: TRBJ2-5; CDR3aa: ASSLGTSRRETQY
v_gene: TRBV25-1; d_gene: NA; abundance: NA; j_gene: TRBJ1-2; CDR3aa: ASSETGNYGYT
v_gene: TRBV28; d_gene: TRBD1; abundance: NA; j_gene: TRBJ1-2; CDR3aa: ASSFSGNRGSYGYT
v_gene: TRBV7-2; d_gene: NA; abundance: NA; j_gene: TRBJ1-5; CDR3aa: ASSPNLGNQPQH
v_gene: TRBV15; d_gene: TRBD2; abundance: NA; j_gene: TRBJ2-1; CDR3aa: ATTPIFSSGRDNEQF
v_gene: TRBV28; d_gene: TRBD1; abundance: NA; j_gene: TRBJ1-1; CDR3aa: ASSFWTGGTEAF
v_gene: TRBV7-2; d_gene: TRBD2; abundance: NA; j_gene: TRBJ2-2; CDR3aa: ASSPVGTTNTGELF
v_gene: TRBV9; d_gene: TRBD1; abundance: NA; j_gene: TRBJ2-2; CDR3aa: ASSTSRGLGTGELF
v_gene: TRBV10-3; d_gene: NA; abundance: NA; j_gene: TRBJ2-2; CDR3aa: AISELGSHNAGELF
v_gene: TRBV27; d_gene: TRBD2; abundance: NA; j_gene: TRBJ2-1; CDR3aa: ASSFQTGGDNEQF